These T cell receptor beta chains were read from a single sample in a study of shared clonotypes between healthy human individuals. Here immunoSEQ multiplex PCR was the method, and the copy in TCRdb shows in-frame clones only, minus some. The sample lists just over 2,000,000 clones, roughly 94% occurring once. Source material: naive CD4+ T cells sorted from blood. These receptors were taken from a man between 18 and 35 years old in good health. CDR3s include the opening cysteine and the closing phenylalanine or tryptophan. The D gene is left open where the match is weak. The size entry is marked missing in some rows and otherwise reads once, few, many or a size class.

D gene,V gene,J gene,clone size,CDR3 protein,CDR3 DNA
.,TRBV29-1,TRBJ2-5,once,CSVEPGGETQYF,TGCAGCGTTGAACCAGGAGGAGAGACCCAGTACTTC
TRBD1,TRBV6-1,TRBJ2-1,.,CASSRLGTGGNEQFF,TGTGCCAGCAGTAGATTGGGGACAGGGGGCAATGAGCAGTTCTTC
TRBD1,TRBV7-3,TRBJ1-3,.,CASSLLTGQGRNTIYF,TGTGCCAGCAGCTTATTAACGGGACAGGGTAGAAACACCATATATTTT
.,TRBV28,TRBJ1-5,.,CASSFWGGSNQPQHF,TGTGCCAGCAGTTTCTGGGGGGGGAGCAATCAGCCCCAGCATTTT
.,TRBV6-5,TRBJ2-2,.,CASRRDIQSGELFF,TGTGCCAGCAGGCGGGACATTCAAAGCGGGGAGCTGTTTTTT
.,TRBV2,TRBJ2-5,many,CASSPQETQYF,TGTGCCAGCAGTCCCCAAGAGACCCAGTACTTC
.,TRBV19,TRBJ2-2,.,CASSTGPRANTGELFF,TGTGCCAGTTCTACTGGTCCTAGAGCGAACACCGGGGAGCTGTTTTTT
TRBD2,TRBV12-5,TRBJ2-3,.,CASGLGGAGADTQYF,TGTGCTAGTGGTTTGGGAGGGGCGGGAGCAGATACGCAGTATTTT
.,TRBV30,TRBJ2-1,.,CAWSSQGAEQFF,TGTGCCTGGAGTTCACAGGGAGCTGAGCAGTTCTTC
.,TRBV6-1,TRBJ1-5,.,CASSRHVDQPQHF,TGTGCCAGCAGTAGACACGTGGATCAGCCCCAGCATTTT
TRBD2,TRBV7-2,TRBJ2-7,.,CASSGTGTSGYYEQYF,TGTGCCAGCAGCGGAACCGGGACTAGCGGGTACTACGAGCAGTACTTC
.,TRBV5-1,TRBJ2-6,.,CASSLTTGTPGANVLTF,TGCGCCAGCAGCTTGACCACCGGGACCCCTGGGGCCAACGTCCTGACTTTC
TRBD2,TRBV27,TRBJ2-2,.,CASSLYPGTSGRNTGELFF,TGTGCCAGCAGTTTATATCCTGGGACTAGCGGGAGGAACACCGGGGAGCTGTTTTTT
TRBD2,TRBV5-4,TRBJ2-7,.,CASRSAGGSYEQYF,TGTGCCAGCAGATCAGCGGGAGGCAGCTACGAGCAGTACTTC
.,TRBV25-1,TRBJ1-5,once,CASSEGGASNQPQHF,TGTGCCAGCAGTGAGGGAGGGGCTTCCAATCAGCCCCAGCATTTT
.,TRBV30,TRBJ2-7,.,CAWSVLRSYEQYF,TGTGCCTGGAGTGTCCTACGGAGCTACGAGCAGTACTTC
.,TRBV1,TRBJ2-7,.,CTSSQGSKRNEQYF,TGCACCAGCAGCCAAGGGAGTAAACGCAACGAGCAGTACTTC